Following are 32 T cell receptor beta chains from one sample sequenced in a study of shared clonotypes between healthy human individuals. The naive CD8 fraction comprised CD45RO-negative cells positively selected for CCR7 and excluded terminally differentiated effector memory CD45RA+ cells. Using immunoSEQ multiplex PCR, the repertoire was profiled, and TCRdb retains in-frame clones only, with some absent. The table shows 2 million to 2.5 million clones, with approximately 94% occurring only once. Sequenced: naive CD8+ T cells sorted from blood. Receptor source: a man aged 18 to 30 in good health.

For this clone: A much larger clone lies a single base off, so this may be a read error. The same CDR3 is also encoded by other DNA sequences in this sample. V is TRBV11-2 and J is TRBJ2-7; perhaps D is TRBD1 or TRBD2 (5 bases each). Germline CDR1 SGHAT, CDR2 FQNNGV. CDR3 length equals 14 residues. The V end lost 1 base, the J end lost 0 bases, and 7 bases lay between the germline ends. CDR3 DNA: TGTGCCAGCAGCTTAGGGGGGAGCTCCTACGAGCAGTACTTC. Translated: CASSLGGSSYEQYF.

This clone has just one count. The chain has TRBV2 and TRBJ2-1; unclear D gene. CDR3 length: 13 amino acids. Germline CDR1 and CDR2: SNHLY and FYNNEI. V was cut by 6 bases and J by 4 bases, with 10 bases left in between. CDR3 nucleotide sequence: TGTGCCAGCAGAACCGGGTCTTACAATGAGCAGTTCTTC. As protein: CASRTGSYNEQFF.

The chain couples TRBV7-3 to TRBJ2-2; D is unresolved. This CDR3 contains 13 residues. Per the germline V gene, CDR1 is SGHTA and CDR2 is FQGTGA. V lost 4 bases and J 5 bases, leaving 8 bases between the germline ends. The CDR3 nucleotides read TGTGCCAGCAGCTCTACGGGTACCGGGGAGCTGTTTTTT. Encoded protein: CASSSTGTGELFF. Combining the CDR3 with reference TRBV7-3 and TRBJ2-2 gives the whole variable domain GAGVSQTPSNKVTEKGKYVELRCDPISGHTALYWYRQSLGQGPEFLIYFQGTGAADDSGLPNDRFFAVRPEGSVSTLKIQRTERGDSAVYLCASSSTGTGELFFGEGSRLTVL.

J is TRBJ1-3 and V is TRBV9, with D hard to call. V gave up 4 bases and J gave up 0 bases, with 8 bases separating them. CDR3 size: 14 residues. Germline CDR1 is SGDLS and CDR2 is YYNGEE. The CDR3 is CASSSGISGNTIYF. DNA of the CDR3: TGTGCCAGCAGCTCTGGAATCTCTGGAAACACCATATATTTT.

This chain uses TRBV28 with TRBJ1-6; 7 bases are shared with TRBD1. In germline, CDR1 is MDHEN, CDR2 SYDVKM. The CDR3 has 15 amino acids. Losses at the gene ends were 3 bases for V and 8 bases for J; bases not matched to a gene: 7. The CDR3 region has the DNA TGTGCCAGCAGTTTGGACAGGAGCTCTCATTCACCCCTCCACTTT. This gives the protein CASSLDRSSHSPLHF.

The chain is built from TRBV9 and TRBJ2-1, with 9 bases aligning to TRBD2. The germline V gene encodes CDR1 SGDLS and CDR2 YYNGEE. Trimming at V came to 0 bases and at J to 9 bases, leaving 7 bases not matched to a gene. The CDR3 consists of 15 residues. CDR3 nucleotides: TGTGCCAGCAGCGTAGGCGGCGGGGGGGCAGGTGAGCAGTTCTTC. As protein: CASSVGGGGAGEQFF.

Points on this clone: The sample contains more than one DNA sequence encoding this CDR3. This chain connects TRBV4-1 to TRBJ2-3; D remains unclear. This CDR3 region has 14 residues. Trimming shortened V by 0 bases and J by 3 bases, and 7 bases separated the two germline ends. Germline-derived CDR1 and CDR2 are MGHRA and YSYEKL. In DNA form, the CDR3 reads TGCGCCAGCAGCCAAGATTCCAATACAGATACGCAGTATTTT. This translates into CASSQDSNTDTQYF.

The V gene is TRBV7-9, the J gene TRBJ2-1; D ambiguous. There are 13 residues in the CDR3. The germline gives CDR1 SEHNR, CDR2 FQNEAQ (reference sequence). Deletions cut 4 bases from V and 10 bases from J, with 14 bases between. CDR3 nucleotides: TGTGCCAGCAGCTGGCACTTAGGTCTGGAGCAGTTCTTC. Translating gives CASSWHLGLEQFF.

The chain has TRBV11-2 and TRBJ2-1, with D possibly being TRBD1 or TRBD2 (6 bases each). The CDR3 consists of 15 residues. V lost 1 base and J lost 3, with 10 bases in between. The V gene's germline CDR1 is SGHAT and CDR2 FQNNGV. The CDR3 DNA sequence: TGTGCCAGCAGCTTAGGCAGGGGAGGCTACAATGAGCAGTTCTTC. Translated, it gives CASSLGRGGYNEQFF.

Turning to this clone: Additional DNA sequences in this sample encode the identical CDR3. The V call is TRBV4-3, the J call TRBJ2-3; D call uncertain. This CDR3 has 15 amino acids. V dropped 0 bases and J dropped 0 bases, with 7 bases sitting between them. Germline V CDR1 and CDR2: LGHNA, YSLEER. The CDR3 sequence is CASSQDLRSTDTQYF. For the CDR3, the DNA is TGCGCCAGCAGCCAAGATTTGAGGAGCACAGATACGCAGTATTTT.

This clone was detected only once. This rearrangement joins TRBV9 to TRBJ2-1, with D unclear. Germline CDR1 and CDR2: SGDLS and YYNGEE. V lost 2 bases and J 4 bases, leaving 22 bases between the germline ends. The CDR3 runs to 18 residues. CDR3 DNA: TGTGCCAGCAGCGTCTCCCCAATGACCCGTGGAATATACAATGAGCAGTTCTTC. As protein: CASSVSPMTRGIYNEQFF. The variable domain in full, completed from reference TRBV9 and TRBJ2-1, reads DSGVTQTPKHLITATGQRVTLRCSPRSGDLSVYWYQQSLDQGLQFLIQYYNGEERAKGNILERFSAQQFPDLHSELNLSSLELGDSALYFCASSVSPMTRGIYNEQFFGPGTRLTVL.

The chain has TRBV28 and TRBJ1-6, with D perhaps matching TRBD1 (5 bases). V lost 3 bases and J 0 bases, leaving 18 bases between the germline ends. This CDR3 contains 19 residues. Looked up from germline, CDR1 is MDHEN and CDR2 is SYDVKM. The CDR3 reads CASSFPTEGPSSYNSPLHF. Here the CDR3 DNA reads TGTGCCAGCAGTTTTCCTACGGAGGGACCGAGCTCCTATAATTCACCCCTCCACTTT.

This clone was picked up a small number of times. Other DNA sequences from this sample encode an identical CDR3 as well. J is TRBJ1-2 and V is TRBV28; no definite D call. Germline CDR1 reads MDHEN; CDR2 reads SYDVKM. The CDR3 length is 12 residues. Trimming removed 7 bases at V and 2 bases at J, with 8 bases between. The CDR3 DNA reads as TGTGCCAGCACCACGGGAAACTATGGCTACACCTTC. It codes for CASTTGNYGYTF.

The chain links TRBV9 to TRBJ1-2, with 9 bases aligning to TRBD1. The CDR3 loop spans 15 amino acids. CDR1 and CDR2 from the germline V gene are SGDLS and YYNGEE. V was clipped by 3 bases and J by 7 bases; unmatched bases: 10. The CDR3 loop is CASSDVGQGFFGYTF. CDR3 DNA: TGTGCCAGCAGCGACGTCGGACAGGGGTTTTTTGGCTACACCTTC.

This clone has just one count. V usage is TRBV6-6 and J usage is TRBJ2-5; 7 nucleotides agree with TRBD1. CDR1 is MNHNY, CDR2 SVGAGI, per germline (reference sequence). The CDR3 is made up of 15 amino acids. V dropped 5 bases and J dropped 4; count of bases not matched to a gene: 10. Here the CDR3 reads CASSTGVTVGETQYF. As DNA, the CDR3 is TGTGCCAGCAGTACAGGGGTTACGGTGGGAGAGACCCAGTACTTC.

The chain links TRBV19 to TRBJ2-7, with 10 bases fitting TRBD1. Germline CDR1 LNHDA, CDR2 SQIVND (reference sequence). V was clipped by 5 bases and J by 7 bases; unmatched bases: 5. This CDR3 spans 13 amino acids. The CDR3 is CASSVGQGGEQYF. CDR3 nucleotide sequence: TGTGCCAGTAGTGTTGGACAGGGGGGAGAGCAGTACTTC.

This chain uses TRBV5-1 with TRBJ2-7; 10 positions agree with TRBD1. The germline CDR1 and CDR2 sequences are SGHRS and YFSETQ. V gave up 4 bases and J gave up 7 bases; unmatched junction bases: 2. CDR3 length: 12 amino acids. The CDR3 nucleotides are TGCGCCAGCAGCACGGACAGGGGGGAGCAGTACTTC. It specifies CASSTDRGEQYF.

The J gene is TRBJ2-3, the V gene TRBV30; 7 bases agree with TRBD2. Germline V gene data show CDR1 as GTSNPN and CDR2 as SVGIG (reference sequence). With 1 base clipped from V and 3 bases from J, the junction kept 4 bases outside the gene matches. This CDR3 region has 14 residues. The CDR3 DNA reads TGTGCCTGGAGTGAATGGGGACTAACAGATACGCAGTATTTT. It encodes CAWSEWGLTDTQYF.

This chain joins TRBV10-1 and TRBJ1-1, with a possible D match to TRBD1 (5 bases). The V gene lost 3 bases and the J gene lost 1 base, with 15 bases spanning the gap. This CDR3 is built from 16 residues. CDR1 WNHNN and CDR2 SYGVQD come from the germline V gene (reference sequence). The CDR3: CASSDSPGLENTEAFF. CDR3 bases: TGCGCCAGCAGTGACAGCCCGGGACTCGAGAACACTGAAGCTTTCTTT.

This CDR3 reads CASSWGENEQFF. The CDR3 DNA is TGTGCCAGCAGTTGGGGTGAAAATGAGCAGTTCTTC. The V gene is TRBV6-5, the J gene TRBJ2-1; the D is unclear. V was trimmed by 4 bases and J by 7 bases, leaving 8 bases between them. Germline CDR1 reads MNHEY; CDR2 reads SVGAGI. This CDR3 has 12 residues.

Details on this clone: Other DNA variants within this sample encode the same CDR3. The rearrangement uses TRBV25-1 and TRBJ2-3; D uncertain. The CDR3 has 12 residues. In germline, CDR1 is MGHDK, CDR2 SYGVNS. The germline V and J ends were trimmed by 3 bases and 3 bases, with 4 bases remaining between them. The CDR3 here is CASSEGTDTQYF. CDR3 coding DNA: TGTGCCAGCAGTGAGGGAACAGATACGCAGTATTTT.

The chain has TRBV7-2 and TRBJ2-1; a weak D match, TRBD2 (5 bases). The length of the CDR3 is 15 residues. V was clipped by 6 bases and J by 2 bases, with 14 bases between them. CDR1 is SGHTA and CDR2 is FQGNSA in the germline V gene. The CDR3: CASSSSTGTYNEQFF. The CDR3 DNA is TGTGCCAGCAGTTCAAGTACCGGGACCTACAATGAGCAGTTCTTC.

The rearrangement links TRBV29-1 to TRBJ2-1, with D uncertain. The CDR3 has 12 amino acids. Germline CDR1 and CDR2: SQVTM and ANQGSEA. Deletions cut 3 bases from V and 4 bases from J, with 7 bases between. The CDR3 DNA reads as TGCAGCGTTGAGGAGTTATACAATGAGCAGTTCTTC. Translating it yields CSVEELYNEQFF.

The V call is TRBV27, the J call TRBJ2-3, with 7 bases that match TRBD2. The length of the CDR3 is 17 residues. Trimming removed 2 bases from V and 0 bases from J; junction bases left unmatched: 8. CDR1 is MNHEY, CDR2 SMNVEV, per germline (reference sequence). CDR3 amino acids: CASSLGGVGASTDTQYF. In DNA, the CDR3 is TGTGCCAGCAGTTTAGGGGGGGTCGGAGCTAGCACAGATACGCAGTATTTT.

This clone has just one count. CDR3 protein: CASSLTRGEKLFF. The CDR3 coding sequence is TGTGCCAGCAGCTTAACCAGAGGAGAAAAACTGTTTTTT. V usage is TRBV13 and J usage is TRBJ1-4; D is ambiguous. CDR3 length: 13 amino acids. Per germline, CDR1 PRHDT and CDR2 FYEKMQ (reference sequence). Trimming removed 2 bases from V and 8 bases from J, with 9 bases in between.

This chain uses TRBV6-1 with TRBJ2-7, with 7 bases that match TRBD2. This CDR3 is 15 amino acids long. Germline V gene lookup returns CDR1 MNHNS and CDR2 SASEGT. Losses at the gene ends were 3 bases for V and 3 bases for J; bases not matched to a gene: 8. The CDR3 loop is CASSEWLADNYEQYF. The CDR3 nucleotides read TGTGCCAGCAGTGAGTGGCTAGCGGATAACTACGAGCAGTACTTC.

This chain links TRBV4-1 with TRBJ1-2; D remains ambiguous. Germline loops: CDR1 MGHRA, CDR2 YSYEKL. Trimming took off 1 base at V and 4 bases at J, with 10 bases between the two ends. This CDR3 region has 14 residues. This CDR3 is CASSQARLFYGYTF. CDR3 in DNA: TGCGCCAGCAGCCAAGCTCGGCTCTTCTATGGCTACACCTTC.

CDR3 sequence: CASSLALSMDTQYF. In DNA form, the CDR3 reads TGTGCCAGCAGTTTAGCTCTCAGCATGGATACGCAGTATTTT. The J gene is TRBJ2-3, the V gene TRBV28; D is uncertain. The V gene lost 2 bases and the J gene lost 6 bases, with 12 bases spanning the gap. This CDR3 has 14 amino acids. In germline, CDR1 is MDHEN, CDR2 SYDVKM.

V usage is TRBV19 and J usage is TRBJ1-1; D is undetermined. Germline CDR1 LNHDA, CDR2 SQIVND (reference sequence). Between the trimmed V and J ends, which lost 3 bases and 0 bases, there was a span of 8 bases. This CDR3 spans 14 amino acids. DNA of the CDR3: TGTGCCAGTAGTATTTGGCACATGAACACTGAAGCTTTCTTT. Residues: CASSIWHMNTEAFF.

CDR3 DNA sequence: TGTGCCAGCAGCGTGGACAGTTCTAATGAAAAACTGTTTTTT. It encodes CASSVDSSNEKLFF. This rearrangement joins TRBV9 to TRBJ1-4; maybe TRBD1 (6 bases). Germline lookup yields CDR1 SGDLS and CDR2 YYNGEE. Deletions cut 2 bases from V and 3 bases from J, with 8 bases between. The CDR3 totals 14 residues.

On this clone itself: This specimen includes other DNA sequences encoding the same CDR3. CDR3 amino acids: CASSQGPGVNTEAFF. DNA for the CDR3: TGCGCCAGCAGCCAAGGACCGGGGGTGAACACTGAAGCTTTCTTT. The chain couples TRBV4-1 to TRBJ1-1, with TRBD1 as a possible D gene (5 bases). This CDR3 has 15 amino acids. Germline CDR1 and CDR2: MGHRA and YSYEKL. V was trimmed by 1 base and J by 0 bases, leaving 9 bases between them.

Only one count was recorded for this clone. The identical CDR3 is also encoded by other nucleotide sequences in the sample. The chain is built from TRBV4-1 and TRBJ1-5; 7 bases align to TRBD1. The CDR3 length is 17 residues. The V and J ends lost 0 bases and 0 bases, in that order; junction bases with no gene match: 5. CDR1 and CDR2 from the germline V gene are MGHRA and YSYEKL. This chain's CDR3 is CASSQEGTVYSNQPQHF. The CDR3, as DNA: TGCGCCAGCAGCCAAGAGGGGACAGTCTATAGCAATCAGCCCCAGCATTTT.